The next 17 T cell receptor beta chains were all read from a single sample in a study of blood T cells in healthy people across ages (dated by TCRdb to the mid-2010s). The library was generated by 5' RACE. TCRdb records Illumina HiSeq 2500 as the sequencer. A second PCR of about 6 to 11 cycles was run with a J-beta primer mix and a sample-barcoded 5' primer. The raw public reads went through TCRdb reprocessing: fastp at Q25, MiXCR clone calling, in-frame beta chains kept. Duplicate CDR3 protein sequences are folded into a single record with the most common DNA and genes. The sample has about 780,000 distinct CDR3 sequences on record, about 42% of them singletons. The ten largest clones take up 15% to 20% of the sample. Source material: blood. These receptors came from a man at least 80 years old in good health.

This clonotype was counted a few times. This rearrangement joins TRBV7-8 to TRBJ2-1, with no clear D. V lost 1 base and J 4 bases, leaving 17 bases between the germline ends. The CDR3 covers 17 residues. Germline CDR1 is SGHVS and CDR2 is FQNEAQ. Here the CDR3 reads CASSLGLNIVSYNEQFF. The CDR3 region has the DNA TGTGCCAGCAGCTTAGGTCTTAATATTGTCAGTTACAATGAGCAGTTCTTC.

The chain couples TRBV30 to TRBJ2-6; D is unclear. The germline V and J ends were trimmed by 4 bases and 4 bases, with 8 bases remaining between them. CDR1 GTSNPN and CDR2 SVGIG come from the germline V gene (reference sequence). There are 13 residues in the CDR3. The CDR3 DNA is TGTGCCTGGATGACGAAAGGGGCCAACGTCCTGACTTTC. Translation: CAWMTKGANVLTF.

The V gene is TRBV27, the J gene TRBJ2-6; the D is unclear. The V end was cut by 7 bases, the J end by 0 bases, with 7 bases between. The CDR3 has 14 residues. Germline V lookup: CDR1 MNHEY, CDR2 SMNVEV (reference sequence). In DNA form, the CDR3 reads TGTGCCAGCACGACAAACTCTGGGGCCAACGTCCTGACTTTC. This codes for CASTTNSGANVLTF.

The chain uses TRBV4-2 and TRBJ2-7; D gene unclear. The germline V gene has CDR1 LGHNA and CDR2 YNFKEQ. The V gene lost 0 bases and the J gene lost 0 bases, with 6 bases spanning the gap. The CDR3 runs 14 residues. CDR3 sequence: CASSQESGSYEQYF. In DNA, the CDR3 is TGTGCCAGCAGCCAAGAATCCGGCTCCTACGAGCAGTACTTC.

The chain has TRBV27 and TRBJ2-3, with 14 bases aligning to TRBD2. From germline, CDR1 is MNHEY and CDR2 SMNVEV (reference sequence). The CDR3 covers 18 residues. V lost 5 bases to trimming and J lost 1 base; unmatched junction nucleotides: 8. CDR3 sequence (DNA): TGTGCCAGCAGTACCCGGACTAGCGGGAGGTCGGGCACAGATACGCAGTATTTT. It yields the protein CASSTRTSGRSGTDTQYF.

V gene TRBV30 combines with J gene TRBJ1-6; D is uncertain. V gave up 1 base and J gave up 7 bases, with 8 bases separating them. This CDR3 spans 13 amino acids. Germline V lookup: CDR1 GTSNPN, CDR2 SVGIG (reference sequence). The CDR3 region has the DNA TGTGCCTGGAGTGAAGGAGGGAATTCACCCCTCCACTTT. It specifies CAWSEGGNSPLHF.

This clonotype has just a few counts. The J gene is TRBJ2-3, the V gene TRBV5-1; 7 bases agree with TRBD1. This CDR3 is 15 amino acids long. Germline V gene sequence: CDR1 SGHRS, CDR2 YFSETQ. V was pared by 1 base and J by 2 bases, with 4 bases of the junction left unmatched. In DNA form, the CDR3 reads TGCGCCAGCAGCTTGACAGGGGCCTACACAGATACGCAGTATTTT. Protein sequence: CASSLTGAYTDTQYF.

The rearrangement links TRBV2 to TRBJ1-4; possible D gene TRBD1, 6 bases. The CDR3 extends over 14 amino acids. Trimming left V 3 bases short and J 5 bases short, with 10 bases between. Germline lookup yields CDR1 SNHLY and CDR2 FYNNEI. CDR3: CASSEAGENEKLFF. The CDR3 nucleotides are TGTGCCAGCAGTGAGGCAGGGGAGAATGAAAAACTGTTTTTT.

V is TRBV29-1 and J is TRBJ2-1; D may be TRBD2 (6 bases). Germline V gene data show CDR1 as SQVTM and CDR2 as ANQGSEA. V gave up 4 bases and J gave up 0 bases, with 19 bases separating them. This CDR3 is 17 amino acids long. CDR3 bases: TGCAGCGTTGGGAGGGGCCAGCGGGTGCCCTCCTACAATGAGCAGTTCTTC. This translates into CSVGRGQRVPSYNEQFF.

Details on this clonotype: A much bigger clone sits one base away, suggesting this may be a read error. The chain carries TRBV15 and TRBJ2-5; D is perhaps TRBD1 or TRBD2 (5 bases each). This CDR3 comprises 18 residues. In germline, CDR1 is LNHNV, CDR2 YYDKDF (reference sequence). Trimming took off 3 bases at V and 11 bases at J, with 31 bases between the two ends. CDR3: CATSSEVISQGDHNEQYF. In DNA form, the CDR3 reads TGTGCCACCAGCAGCGAGGTCATCTCCCAAGGGGACCACAATGAGCAGTACTTC.

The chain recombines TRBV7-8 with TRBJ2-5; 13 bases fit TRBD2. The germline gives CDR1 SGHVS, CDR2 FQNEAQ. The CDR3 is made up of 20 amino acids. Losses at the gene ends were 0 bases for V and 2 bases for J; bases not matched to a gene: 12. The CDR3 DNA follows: TGTGCCAGCAGCTTAGCGCCAAAAGGGGGACTAGCGGGAACGCAAGAGACCCAGTACTTC. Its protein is CASSLAPKGGLAGTQETQYF.

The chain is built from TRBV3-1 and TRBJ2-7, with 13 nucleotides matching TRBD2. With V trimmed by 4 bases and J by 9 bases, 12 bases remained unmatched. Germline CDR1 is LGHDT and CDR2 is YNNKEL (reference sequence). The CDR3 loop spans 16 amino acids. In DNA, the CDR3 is TGTGCCAGCAGCCTAAGTACCGGGACTAGCGGGACCCCGCAGTACTTC. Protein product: CASSLSTGTSGTPQYF.

CDR3 nucleotides: TGCGCCAGCAGCTACTCCGGGACAGGGGGCGAGCAGTACTTC. Translation gives CASSYSGTGGEQYF. The chain links TRBV5-1 to TRBJ2-7; 11 bases agree with TRBD1. This CDR3 spans 14 amino acids. CDR1 SGHRS and CDR2 YFSETQ come from the germline V gene. With 3 bases clipped from V and 6 bases from J, the junction kept 5 bases outside the gene matches.

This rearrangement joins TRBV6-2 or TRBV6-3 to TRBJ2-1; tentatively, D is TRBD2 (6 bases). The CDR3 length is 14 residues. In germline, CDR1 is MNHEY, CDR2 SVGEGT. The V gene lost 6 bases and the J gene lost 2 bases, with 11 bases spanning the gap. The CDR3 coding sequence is TGTGCCAGCAGAAAAGGGACTGCCTACAATGAGCAGTTCTTC. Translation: CASRKGTAYNEQFF.

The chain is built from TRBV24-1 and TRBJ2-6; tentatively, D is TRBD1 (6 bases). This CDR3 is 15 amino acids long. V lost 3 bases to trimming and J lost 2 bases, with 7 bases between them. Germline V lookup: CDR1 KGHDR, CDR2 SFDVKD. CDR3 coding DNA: TGTGCCACCAGTGATCCAGGGGCTGGGGCCAACGTCCTGACTTTC. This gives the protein CATSDPGAGANVLTF.

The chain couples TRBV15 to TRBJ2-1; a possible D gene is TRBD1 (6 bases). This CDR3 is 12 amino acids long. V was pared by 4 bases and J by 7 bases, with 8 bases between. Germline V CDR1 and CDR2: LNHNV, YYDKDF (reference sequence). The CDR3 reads CATSKGVNEQFF. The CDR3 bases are TGTGCCACCAGCAAGGGGGTGAATGAGCAGTTCTTC.

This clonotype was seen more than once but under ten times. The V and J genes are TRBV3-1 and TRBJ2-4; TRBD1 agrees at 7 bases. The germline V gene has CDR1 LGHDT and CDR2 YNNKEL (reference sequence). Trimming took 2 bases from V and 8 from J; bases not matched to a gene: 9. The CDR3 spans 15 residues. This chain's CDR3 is CASSQTTGDIDIQYF. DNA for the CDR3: TGTGCCAGCAGCCAAACCACAGGGGATATTGACATTCAGTACTTC.